The next 8 T cell receptor beta chains were all read from a single sample in a study of response to subunit inactivated influenza vaccine. TCRdb reanalysed the RT-PCR reads using MiXCR and keeps one entry per CDR3 protein. The data hold fewer than 250,000 distinct CDR3 sequences, with around 15% observed a single time. The starting material was CD8+ T cells sorted from PBMCs, obtained about 5 days after vaccination. These receptors originate from a man aged 50-59 years who received an inactivated influenza vaccine.

The chain recombines TRBV4-1 with TRBJ2-3; tentative D call: TRBD1 (5 bases). Germline loops: CDR1 MGHRA, CDR2 YSYEKL. The CDR3 consists of 19 residues. Trimming took 2 bases from V and 4 from J, leaving 25 bases between them. The CDR3 DNA reads TGCGCCAGCAGCCAAATTGTTTGGAGCGTGCAGGGCGTCGCAGATACGCAGTATTTT. Translation gives CASSQIVWSVQGVADTQYF.

A few counts support this clonotype. The chain recombines TRBV4-2 with TRBJ2-7; D may be TRBD2 (5 bases). The V end was cut by 0 bases, the J end by 2 bases, with 14 bases between. There are 16 residues in the CDR3. Germline CDR1 and CDR2: LGHNA and YNFKEQ. CDR3 region: CASSQDFQRLAYEQYF. The DNA of the CDR3 is TGTGCCAGCAGCCAAGATTTTCAGCGGTTGGCCTACGAGCAGTACTTC.

This clonotype was detected ten times or more. This chain links TRBV9 with TRBJ2-1, with TRBD1 matching over 8 bases. Unmatched junction bases numbered 6, after V lost 3 bases and J lost 13 bases. The CDR3 runs to 12 residues. The V gene's germline CDR1 is SGDLS and CDR2 YYNGEE. As DNA, the CDR3 is TGTGCCAGCAGCGCGGACAGGGTGGATCAGTTCTTC. Amino acid sequence: CASSADRVDQFF.

The chain employs TRBV12-3 or TRBV12-4 and TRBJ2-4; possible D gene TRBD2, 5 bases. V lost 3 bases and J lost 8, with 11 bases in between. The CDR3 spans 13 residues. In DNA, the CDR3 is TGTGCCAGCAGTTTTCGCGCAGCGGACATTCAGTACTTC. It yields the protein CASSFRAADIQYF.

This clonotype was observed a few times. CDR3 bases: TGTGCCATGACTAGCGGGAGGAAAAACATTCAGTACTTC. It translates to CAMTSGRKNIQYF. The chain uses TRBV6-2 or TRBV6-3 and TRBJ2-4; 13 nucleotides align to TRBD2. CDR3 length: 13 residues. Germline V gene data show CDR1 as MNHEY and CDR2 as SVGEGT. Germline trimming cut 10 bases from V and 4 bases from J; bases unmatched to any gene: 1.

The gene calls are TRBV9 and TRBJ2-1; D remains ambiguous. Germline CDR1 reads SGDLS; CDR2 reads YYNGEE. The CDR3 runs to 14 residues. Trimming cost V 0 bases and J 4 bases, with 8 bases left between them. This CDR3 reads CASSVVPGYNEQFF. Written as DNA, the CDR3 is TGTGCCAGCAGCGTAGTTCCGGGTTACAATGAGCAGTTCTTC.

This chain joins TRBV11-1 and TRBJ2-1, with TRBD1 matching over 12 bases. Germline CDR1 reads SGHAT; CDR2 reads FQDESV (reference sequence). With 4 bases clipped from V and 8 bases from J, the junction kept 15 bases outside the gene matches. The CDR3 has 18 amino acids. CDR3 nucleotides: TGTGCCAGCAGCTCCCCCCTTAGGGACAGGGGGCGCATCTATGAGCAGTTCTTC. It is translated as CASSSPLRDRGRIYEQFF.

This clonotype was seen only a few times. The V and J genes are TRBV27 and TRBJ2-7, with TRBD2 identical over 8 bases. CDR3 length: 14 amino acids. The trim removed 5 bases at V and 4 bases at J, leaving 7 bases unmatched. Germline CDR1 MNHEY, CDR2 SMNVEV (reference sequence). The CDR3 DNA sequence: TGTGCCAGCAGTCCCTACCCGGGGGGGTACGAGCAGTACTTC. It codes for CASSPYPGGYEQYF.